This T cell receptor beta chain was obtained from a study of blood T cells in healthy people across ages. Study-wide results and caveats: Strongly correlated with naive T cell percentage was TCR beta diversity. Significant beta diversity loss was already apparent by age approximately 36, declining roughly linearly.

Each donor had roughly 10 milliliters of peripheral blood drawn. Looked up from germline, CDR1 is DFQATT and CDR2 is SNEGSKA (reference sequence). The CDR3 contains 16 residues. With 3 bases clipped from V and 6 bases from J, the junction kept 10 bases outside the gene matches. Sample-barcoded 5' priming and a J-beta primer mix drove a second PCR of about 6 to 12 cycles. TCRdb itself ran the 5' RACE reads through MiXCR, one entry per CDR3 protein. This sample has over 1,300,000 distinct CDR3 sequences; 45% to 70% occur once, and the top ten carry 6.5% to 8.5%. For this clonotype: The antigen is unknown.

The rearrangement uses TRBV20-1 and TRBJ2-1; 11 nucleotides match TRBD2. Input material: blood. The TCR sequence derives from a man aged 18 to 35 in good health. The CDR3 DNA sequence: TGCAGTGCTAGGGCACTAGCGGGAGAGGGCCCCAATGAGCAGTTCTTC. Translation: CSARALAGEGPNEQFF.